This T cell receptor beta chain came from a study of human T cells and chemical hapten exposure. Study-wide results and caveats: Controls had significantly fewer large CDR3 similarity clusters than were formed by expanded TCRs.

The time point denotes: patch test 3, about 24 weeks after DPC sensitization. Regarding treatment: therapeutic diphenylcyclopropenone sensitization with weekly scalp DPC. Authors' analysis steps: With a range of roughly 23,224 to 690,600, the median per sample was about 87,000 TCRs. TCRdb reprocessed the RACE reads via MiXCR and lists one record per CDR3 protein. TCRdb's processing, not the authors' own work, is the source of the V and J calls. The profile shows about 120,000 distinct CDR3 sequences, around 10% of them singletons. Comments on this clonotype: Antigen specificity is unknown.

The sequencing here drew on whole blood, taken in connection with sensitization to the hapten diphenylcyclopropenone (DPC). This sequence was found in a woman aged 50 to 65 with alopecia areata. Some clones in this sample may be carry-over from other donors' samples.

The DNA for the CDR3 is TGTGCCAGCGGCATCACACCTGGGGCTGAAGCTTTCTTT. This sequence encodes CASGITPGAEAFF. The V call is TRBV25-1, the J call TRBJ1-1; the D is unclear. Germline V gives CDR1 MGHDK, CDR2 SYGVNS. V was cut by 8 bases and J by 6 bases, with 16 bases left in between. CDR3 length equals 13 residues.